This T cell receptor (beta chain) was captured by sequencing in a study of blood T cells in healthy people across ages. Concerning this clonotype itself: What it binds is not known.

The CDR3 is made up of 15 amino acids. In germline, CDR1 is MNHNY, CDR2 SVGAGI (reference sequence). The ends were cut back, 2 bases at V and 5 bases at J, with 16 bases in the middle. A second PCR of roughly 7 to 11 cycles used a sample-barcoded 5' primer and a J-beta primer mix. Carrying 12 random nucleotides, a template-switch adaptor labeled each individual cDNA molecule. TCRdb re-called the 5' RACE reads through MiXCR, storing one row per CDR3 protein. The repertoire holds about 940,000 distinct CDR3 sequences, with approximately 49% as singletons. Overall study findings and caveats: Roughly linear age-related decline in beta diversity appeared, significant by age 40. Underestimates were what the diversity estimates from one million T cells were considered to be.

The sequence was collected from a man in his thirties or forties in good health. The J gene is TRBJ2-7, the V gene TRBV6-6, with a weak D call TRBD1 (5 bases). The sequenced material came from blood. The CDR3 region has the DNA TGTGCCAGCAGTTACCGATCGCAGGGAAGGGACGAGCAGTACTTC. Its translation: CASSYRSQGRDEQYF.